This T cell receptor beta chain emerged from a study of CD8+ T cells in alopecia areata. Looking at the study overall: Treatment comprised oral tofacitinib, 5 to 10 mg twice daily, in treated patients.

Note on this clone: The antigen is undetermined.

General study points: Greater clonality was observed in lesional scalp samples, especially alopecia totalis/universalis, versus normal scalp.

Extraction and reverse transcription of RNA yielded cDNA as the sequencing template. Generated by immunoSEQ multiplex PCR, the TCRdb table keeps only in-frame clones and is missing some. The sample carries over 200,000 clones, 50% to 60% recorded once. The germline V gene encodes CDR1 SGHRS and CDR2 YFSETQ. Trimming left V 4 bases short and J 7 bases short, with 11 bases between. This CDR3 is built from 12 residues. The TCR was taken from a human donor with alopecia areata. Sequenced material: CD4+ T cells sorted from blood, taken at week 0. The chain couples TRBV5-1 to TRBJ1-1; D remains ambiguous. The CDR3 is CASSLGRDEAFF. The CDR3 nucleotides are TGCGCCAGCAGCCTAGGACGGGATGAAGCTTTCTTT.